A single sample is the source of the 17 T cell receptor beta chains below, sequenced in a study of graft-versus-host responses after intestinal transplantation (dated by TCRdb to 2020 to 2022). The method behind the library was the immunoSEQ multiplex PCR assay. The table comes from immuneACCESS by way of TCRdb, which keeps in-frame sequences with V and J called. Part of the clones is missing from these tables; in studies checked, under half for an unresolved V gene and the rest for unknown reasons. In this sample the table shows roughly 97,000 clones, around 91% of which occur a single time. The ten largest account for approximately 0.18% of the sample. What this sample's time point label stands for: cells obtained before transplantation from donor or recipient. No antigen is known for these receptors. Sequences were derived from unstimulated CD4+ T cells sorted from spleen or lymph node cells, sampled before transplant. These receptor sequences come from a human donor who was the organ donor for an intestinal transplant.

This rearrangement joins TRBV4-3 to TRBJ1-1; D may be TRBD1 (5 bases). Trimming pared 0 bases from V and 0 bases from J, leaving 14 bases between. The CDR3 is 17 amino acids. Germline CDR1 and CDR2: LGHNA and YSLEER. The CDR3 sequence is CASSQDRDRPMNTEAFF. The CDR3 nucleotides are TGCGCCAGCAGCCAAGATCGAGACAGACCAATGAACACTGAAGCTTTCTTT.

V usage is TRBV11-3 and J usage is TRBJ2-3, with D possibly TRBD2 on 7 matching bases. V gave up 3 bases and J gave up 2 bases, with 12 bases separating them. The CDR3 spans 15 residues. From germline, CDR1 is SGHNT and CDR2 YENEEA. CDR3 loop: CASSLGGGYTDTQYF. The CDR3 region has the DNA TGTGCCAGCAGCTTGGGGGGGGGCTACACAGATACGCAGTATTTT.

This rearrangement joins TRBV4-2 to TRBJ2-3; a weak D match, TRBD1 (5 bases). Germline-derived CDR1 and CDR2 are LGHNA and YNFKEQ. Trimming took off 7 bases at V and 1 base at J, with 9 bases between the two ends. The CDR3 extends over 13 amino acids. Written as DNA, the CDR3 is TGTGCCAGCACTGGGGCCGGCACAGATACGCAGTATTTT. Amino acids: CASTGAGTDTQYF.

The chain carries TRBV9 and TRBJ2-5; tentatively, D is TRBD2 (6 bases). V shed 0 bases and J shed 4 bases, with 10 bases lying between them. The CDR3 has 14 amino acids. The germline gives CDR1 SGDLS, CDR2 YYNGEE. The CDR3 here is CASSVGRGGETQYF. The CDR3, as DNA: TGTGCCAGCAGCGTAGGTCGGGGAGGAGAGACCCAGTACTTC.

The gene calls are TRBV4-3 and TRBJ1-6; 7 bases map to TRBD1. The CDR3 runs to 14 residues. J lost 5 bases, V lost 4 bases, and 2 bases had no gene match. Germline CDR1 reads LGHNA; CDR2 reads YSLEER. CDR3 DNA: TGCGCCAGCAGCCGACAGGGTAATAATTCACCCCTCCACTTT. This codes for CASSRQGNNSPLHF.

V is TRBV11-2 and J is TRBJ1-1, with no clear D. V lost 5 bases to trimming and J lost 8 bases, with 12 bases between them. The CDR3 consists of 12 residues. Germline V lookup: CDR1 SGHAT, CDR2 FQNNGV. The CDR3 here is CASSPQTGEAFF. In DNA, the CDR3 is TGTGCCAGCAGCCCTCAGACTGGAGAAGCTTTCTTT.

The gene calls are TRBV25-1 and TRBJ2-1, with TRBD2 matching 10 bases. This CDR3 is built from 15 residues. Looked up from germline, CDR1 is MGHDK and CDR2 is SYGVNS. V gave up 6 bases and J gave up 6 bases; unmatched junction bases: 8. Here the CDR3 reads CASSFRLAGVNEQFF. The CDR3 nucleotides read TGTGCCAGCAGCTTTCGCCTAGCGGGGGTCAATGAGCAGTTCTTC.

In regard to this clone: The sample contains more than one DNA sequence encoding this CDR3. The chain employs TRBV5-1 and TRBJ1-1; D call uncertain. V was cut by 0 bases and J by 2 bases, with 8 bases left in between. CDR1 and CDR2 (germline): SGHRS, YFSETQ. The CDR3 is made up of 14 amino acids. The CDR3: CASSLASGNTEAFF. CDR3 nucleotides: TGCGCCAGCAGCTTGGCGTCAGGCAACACTGAAGCTTTCTTT.

The count of this clone is one. The rearrangement joins TRBV11-2 to TRBJ1-5, with TRBD1 as a possible D gene (6 bases). CDR3 length: 17 amino acids. The germline V gene encodes CDR1 SGHAT and CDR2 FQNNGV. The V and J ends lost 1 base and 1 base respectively, with 14 bases between them. The CDR3 DNA follows: TGTGCCAGCAGCTTAGGGGCAGGGGTAAGGAGCAATCAGCCCCAGCATTTT. Translated: CASSLGAGVRSNQPQHF.

The V call is TRBV18, the J call TRBJ2-2; D unresolved. Germline CDR1 reads KGHSH; CDR2 reads LQKENI. Trimming took off 1 base at V and 2 bases at J, with 8 bases between the two ends. The CDR3 spans 15 residues. Here the CDR3 reads CASSPLAVNTGELFF. The CDR3 nucleotides read TGTGCCAGCTCACCACTGGCTGTAAACACCGGGGAGCTGTTTTTT.

The chain couples TRBV9 to TRBJ1-3, with 10 bases that match TRBD1. CDR1 is SGDLS, CDR2 YYNGEE, per germline. This CDR3 has 16 amino acids. With 3 bases clipped from V and 4 bases from J, the junction kept 7 bases outside the gene matches. The CDR3 nucleotides read TGTGCCAGCAGCGCGGCCGGGACAGGGGCGGGAAACACCATATATTTT. This encodes CASSAAGTGAGNTIYF.

This chain connects TRBV19 to TRBJ2-3; D is ambiguous. Germline CDR1 is LNHDA and CDR2 is SQIVND (reference sequence). Trimming removed 6 bases from V and 4 bases from J, with 8 bases in between. This CDR3 region has 12 residues. The CDR3 loop is CASRRSADTQYF. The CDR3 DNA follows: TGTGCCAGTAGGAGGTCAGCAGATACGCAGTATTTT.

This chain joins TRBV18 and TRBJ2-2; D might be TRBD1 (5 bases). V gave up 3 bases and J gave up 0 bases, with 14 bases separating them. Germline V lookup: CDR1 KGHSH, CDR2 LQKENI. The CDR3 extends over 17 amino acids. DNA for the CDR3: TGTGCCAGCTCACCGGGCCAATCAGGGACGAACACCGGGGAGCTGTTTTTT. It is translated as CASSPGQSGTNTGELFF.

The V gene is TRBV16, the J gene TRBJ1-3, with D unclear. From germline, CDR1 is KGHSY and CDR2 FQNENV. The CDR3 contains 15 residues. V was clipped by 0 bases and J by 4 bases, with 10 bases between them. Written as DNA, the CDR3 is TGTGCCAGCAGCCAATCGTTGGGCCTCGGAAACACCATATATTTT. Its protein is CASSQSLGLGNTIYF. Filled out from reference TRBV16 and TRBJ1-3, the complete variable domain reads GEEVAQTPKHLVRGEGQKAKLYCAPIKGHSYVFWYQQVLKNEFKFLISFQNENVFDETGMPKERFSAKCLPNSPCSLEIQATKLEDSAVYFCASSQSLGLGNTIYFGEGSWLTVV.

The chain links TRBV4-1 to TRBJ1-1; TRBD1 aligns across 11 bases. The junction had 8 bases not matched to a gene; V was cut back by 6 bases and J by 5 bases. The germline V gene has CDR1 MGHRA and CDR2 YSYEKL. CDR3 length equals 15 residues. The CDR3 sequence: CASSLTGTGGTEAFF. CDR3 nucleotides: TGCGCCAGCAGTCTCACCGGGACAGGGGGTACTGAAGCTTTCTTT.

The chain combines TRBV11-1 with TRBJ2-1; D might be TRBD2 (5 bases). The CDR3 contains 15 residues. Trimming left V 6 bases short and J 0 bases short, with 12 bases between. The germline V gene has CDR1 SGHAT and CDR2 FQDESV (reference sequence). The CDR3 DNA sequence: TGTGCCAGCAGGTCTACTGGACTCTCCTACAATGAGCAGTTCTTC. Protein: CASRSTGLSYNEQFF.

The CDR3 DNA is TGTGCCAGTAGTATAAGAGGAGGGTCCGGCTATGGCTACACCTTC. As protein: CASSIRGGSGYGYTF. The V gene is TRBV19, the J gene TRBJ1-2; D call uncertain. The CDR3 is 15 amino acids. Germline CDR1 is LNHDA and CDR2 is SQIVND (reference sequence). The V end lost 2 bases, the J end lost 4 bases, and 14 bases lay between the germline ends.